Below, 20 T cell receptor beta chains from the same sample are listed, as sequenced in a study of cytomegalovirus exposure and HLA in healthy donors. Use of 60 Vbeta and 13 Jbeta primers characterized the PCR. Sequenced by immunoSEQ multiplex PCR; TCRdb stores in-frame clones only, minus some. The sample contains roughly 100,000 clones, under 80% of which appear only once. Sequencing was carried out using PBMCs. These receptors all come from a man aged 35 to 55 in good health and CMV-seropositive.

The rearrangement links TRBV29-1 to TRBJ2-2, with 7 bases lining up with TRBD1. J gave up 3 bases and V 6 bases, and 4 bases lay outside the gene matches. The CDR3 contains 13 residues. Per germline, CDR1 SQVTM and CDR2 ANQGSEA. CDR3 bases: TGCAGCGTCAGAGACAGGGACACCGGGGAGCTGTTTTTT. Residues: CSVRDRDTGELFF.

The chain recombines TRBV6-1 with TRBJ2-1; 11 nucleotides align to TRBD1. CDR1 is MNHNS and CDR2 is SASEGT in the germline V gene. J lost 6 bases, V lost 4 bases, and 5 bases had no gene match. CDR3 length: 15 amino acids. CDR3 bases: TGTGCCAGCAGTGTCACGGGGACAGGGGGCAATGAGCAGTTCTTC. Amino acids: CASSVTGTGGNEQFF.

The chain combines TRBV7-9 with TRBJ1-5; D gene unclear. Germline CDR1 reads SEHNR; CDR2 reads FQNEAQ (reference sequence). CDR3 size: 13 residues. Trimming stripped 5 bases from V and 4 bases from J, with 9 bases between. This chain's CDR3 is CASSPQENQPQHF. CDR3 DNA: TGTGCCAGCAGCCCTCAGGAAAATCAGCCCCAGCATTTT.

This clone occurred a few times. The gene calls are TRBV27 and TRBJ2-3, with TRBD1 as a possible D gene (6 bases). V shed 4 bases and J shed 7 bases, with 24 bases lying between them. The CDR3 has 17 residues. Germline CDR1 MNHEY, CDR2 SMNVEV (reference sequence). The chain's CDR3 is CASSSYSNRVHENTQYF. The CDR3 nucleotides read TGTGCCAGCAGTTCCTATTCCAACAGGGTACATGAAAATACGCAGTATTTT.

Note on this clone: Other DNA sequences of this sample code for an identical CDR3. The CDR3 here is CASSSASGGYNEQFF. CDR3 in DNA: TGCGCCAGCAGCTCCGCTAGCGGGGGCTACAATGAGCAGTTCTTC. The chain uses TRBV5-1 and TRBJ2-1, with 10 bases aligning to TRBD2. Trimming at V came to 3 bases and at J to 3 bases, leaving 3 bases not matched to a gene. The CDR3 totals 15 residues. CDR1 SGHRS and CDR2 YFSETQ come from the germline V gene. The whole variable domain, filled in from reference TRBV5-1 and TRBJ2-1, reads KAGVTQTPRYLIKTRGQQVTLSCSPISGHRSVSWYQQTPGQGLQFLFEYFSETQRNKGNFPGRFSGRQFSNSRSEMNVSTLELGDSALYLCASSSASGGYNEQFFGPGTRLTVL.

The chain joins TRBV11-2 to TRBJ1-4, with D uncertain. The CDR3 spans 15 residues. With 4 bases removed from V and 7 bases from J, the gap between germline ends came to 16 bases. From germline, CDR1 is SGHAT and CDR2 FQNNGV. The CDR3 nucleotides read TGTGCCAGCAGCTCCCCCGGGAGCAGCACTGAAAAACTGTTTTTT. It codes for CASSSPGSSTEKLFF.

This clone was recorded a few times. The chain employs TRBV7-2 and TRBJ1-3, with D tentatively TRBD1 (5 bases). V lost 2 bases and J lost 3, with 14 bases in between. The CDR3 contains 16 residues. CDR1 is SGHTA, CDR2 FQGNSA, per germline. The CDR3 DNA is TGTGCCAGCAGCTTAAGCCCGACAGTGGGTGGAAACACCATATATTTT. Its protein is CASSLSPTVGGNTIYF.

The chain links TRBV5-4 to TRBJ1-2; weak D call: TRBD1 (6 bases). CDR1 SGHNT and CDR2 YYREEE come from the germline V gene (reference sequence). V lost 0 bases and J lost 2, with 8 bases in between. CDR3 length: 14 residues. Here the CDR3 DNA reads TGTGCCAGCAGCTTGGGGACAGAGAACTATGGCTACACCTTC. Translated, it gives CASSLGTENYGYTF.

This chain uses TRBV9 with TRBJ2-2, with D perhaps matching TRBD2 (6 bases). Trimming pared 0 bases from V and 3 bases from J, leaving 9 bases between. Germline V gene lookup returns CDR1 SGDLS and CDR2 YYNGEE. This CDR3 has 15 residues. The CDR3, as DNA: TGTGCCAGCAGCGTAGCGACGGGGGACACCGGGGAGCTGTTTTTT. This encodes CASSVATGDTGELFF.

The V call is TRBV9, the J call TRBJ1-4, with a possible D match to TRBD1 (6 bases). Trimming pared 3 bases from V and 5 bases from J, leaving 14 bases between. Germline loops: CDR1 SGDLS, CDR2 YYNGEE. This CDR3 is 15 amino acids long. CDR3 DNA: TGTGCCAGCAGCGCAACACAGGGCCACAATGAAAAACTGTTTTTT. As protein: CASSATQGHNEKLFF.

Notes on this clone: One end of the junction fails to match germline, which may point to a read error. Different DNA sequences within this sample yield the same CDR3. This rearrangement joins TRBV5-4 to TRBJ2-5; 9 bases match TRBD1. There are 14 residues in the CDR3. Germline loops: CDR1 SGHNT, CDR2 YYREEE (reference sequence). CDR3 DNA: TGTGCCAGTACGCAAGGACAGGGGCAAGAAACCCAGTACTTC. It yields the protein CASTQGQGQETQYF.

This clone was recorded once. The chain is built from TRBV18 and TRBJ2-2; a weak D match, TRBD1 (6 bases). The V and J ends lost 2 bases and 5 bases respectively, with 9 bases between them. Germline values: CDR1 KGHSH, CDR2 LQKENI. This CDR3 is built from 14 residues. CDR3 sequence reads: CASSPEGGTGELFF. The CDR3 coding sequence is TGTGCCAGCTCACCAGAAGGGGGAACCGGGGAGCTGTTTTTT.

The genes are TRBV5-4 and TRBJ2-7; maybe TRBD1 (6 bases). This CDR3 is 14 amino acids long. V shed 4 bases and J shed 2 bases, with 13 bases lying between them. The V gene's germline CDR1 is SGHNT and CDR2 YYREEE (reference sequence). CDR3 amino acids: CASSTQDRTYEQYF. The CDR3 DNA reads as TGTGCCAGCAGCACCCAGGACAGAACCTACGAGCAGTACTTC. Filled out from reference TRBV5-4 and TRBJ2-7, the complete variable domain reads ETGVTQSPTHLIKTRGQQVTLRCSSQSGHNTVSWYQQALGQGPQFIFQYYREEENGRGNFPPRFSGLQFPNYSSELNVNALELDDSALYLCASSTQDRTYEQYFGPGTRLTVT.

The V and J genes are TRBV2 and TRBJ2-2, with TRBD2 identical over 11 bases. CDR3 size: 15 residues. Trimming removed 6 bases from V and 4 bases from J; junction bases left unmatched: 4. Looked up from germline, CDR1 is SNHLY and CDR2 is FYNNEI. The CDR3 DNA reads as TGTGCCAGCAGAAGACTAGCGGGGCCCACCGGGGAGCTGTTTTTT. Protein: CASRRLAGPTGELFF.

CDR3: CVLERPGQGNSGANVLTF. As DNA, the CDR3 is TGTGTTTTAGAGAGACCGGGACAGGGAAACTCTGGGGCCAACGTCCTGACTTTC. This sequence joins TRBV7-9 and TRBJ2-6; TRBD1 matches 9 bases. Germline V gene lookup returns CDR1 SEHNR and CDR2 FQNEAQ (reference sequence). The CDR3 is 18 amino acids.

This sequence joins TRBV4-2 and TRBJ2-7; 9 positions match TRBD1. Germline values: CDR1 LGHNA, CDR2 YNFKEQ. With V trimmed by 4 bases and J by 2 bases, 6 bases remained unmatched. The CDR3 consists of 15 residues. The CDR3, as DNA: TGTGCCAGCAGCCTCGACAGGGGGAGTGCCTACGAGCAGTACTTC. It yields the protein CASSLDRGSAYEQYF.

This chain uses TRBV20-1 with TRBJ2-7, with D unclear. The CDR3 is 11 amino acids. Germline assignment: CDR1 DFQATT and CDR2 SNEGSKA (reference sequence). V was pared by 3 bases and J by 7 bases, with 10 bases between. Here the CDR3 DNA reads TGCAGTGCTAGGGTAGAGCGAGAGCAGTACTTC. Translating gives CSARVEREQYF.

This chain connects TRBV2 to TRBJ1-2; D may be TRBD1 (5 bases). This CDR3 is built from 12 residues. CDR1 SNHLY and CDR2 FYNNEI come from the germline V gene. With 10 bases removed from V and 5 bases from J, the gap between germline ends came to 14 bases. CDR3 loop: CAIMGGDYGYTF. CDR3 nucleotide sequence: TGTGCCATCATGGGGGGAGATTATGGCTACACCTTC.

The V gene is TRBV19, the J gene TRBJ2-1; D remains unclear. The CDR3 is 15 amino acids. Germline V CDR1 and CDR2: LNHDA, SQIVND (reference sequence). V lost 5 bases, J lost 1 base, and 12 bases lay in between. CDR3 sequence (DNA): TGTGCCAGTAGTGCCAGCAGCGATTCCTACAATGAGCAGTTCTTC. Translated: CASSASSDSYNEQFF. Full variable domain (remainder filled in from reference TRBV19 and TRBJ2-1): DGGITQSPKYLFRKEGQNVTLSCEQNLNHDAMYWYRQDPGQGLRLIYYSQIVNDFQKGDIAEGYSVSREKKESFPLTVTSAQKNPTAFYLCASSASSDSYNEQFFGPGTRLTVL.

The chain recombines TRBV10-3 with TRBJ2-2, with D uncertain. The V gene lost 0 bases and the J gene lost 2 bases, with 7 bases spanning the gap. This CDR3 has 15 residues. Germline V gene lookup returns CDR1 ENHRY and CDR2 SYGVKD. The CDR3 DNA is TGTGCCATCAGTGAGTCGACGGGTAACACCGGGGAGCTGTTTTTT. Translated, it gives CAISESTGNTGELFF.